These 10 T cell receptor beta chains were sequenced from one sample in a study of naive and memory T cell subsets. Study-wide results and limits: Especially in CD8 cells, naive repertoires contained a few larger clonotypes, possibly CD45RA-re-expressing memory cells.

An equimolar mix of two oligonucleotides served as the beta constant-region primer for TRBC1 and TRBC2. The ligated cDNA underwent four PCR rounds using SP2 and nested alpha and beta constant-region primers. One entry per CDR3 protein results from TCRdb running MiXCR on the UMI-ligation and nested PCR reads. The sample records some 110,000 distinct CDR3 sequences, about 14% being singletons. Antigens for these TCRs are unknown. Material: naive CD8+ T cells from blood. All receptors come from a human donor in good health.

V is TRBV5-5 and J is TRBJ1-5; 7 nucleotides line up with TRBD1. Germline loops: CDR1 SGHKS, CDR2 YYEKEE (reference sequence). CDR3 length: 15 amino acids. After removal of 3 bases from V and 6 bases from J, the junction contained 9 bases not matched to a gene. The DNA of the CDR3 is TGTGCCAGCAGCTCAGGACCAGGGGGTGGTCAGCCCCAGCATTTT. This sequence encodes CASSSGPGGGQPQHF. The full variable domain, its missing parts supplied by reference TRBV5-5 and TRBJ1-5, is DAGVTQSPTHLIKTRGQQVTLRCSPISGHKSVSWYQQVLGQGPQFIFQYYEKEERGRGNFPDRFSARQFPNYSSELNVNALLLGDSALYLCASSSGPGGGQPQHFGDGTRLSIL.

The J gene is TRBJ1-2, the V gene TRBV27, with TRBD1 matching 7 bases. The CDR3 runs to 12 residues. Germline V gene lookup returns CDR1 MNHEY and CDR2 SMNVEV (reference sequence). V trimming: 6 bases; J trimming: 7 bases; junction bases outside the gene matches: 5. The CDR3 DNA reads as TGTGCCAGCAGAGAGGGGGCTCGTGGCTACACCTTC. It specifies CASREGARGYTF.

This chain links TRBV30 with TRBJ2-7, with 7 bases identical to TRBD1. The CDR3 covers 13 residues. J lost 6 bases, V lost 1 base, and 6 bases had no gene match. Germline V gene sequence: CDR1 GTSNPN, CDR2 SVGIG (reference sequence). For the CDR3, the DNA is TGTGCCTGGAGTGCTTCAGGGGGTGGCGAGCAGTACTTC. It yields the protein CAWSASGGGEQYF. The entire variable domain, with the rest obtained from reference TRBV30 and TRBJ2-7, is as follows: SQTIHQWPATLVQPVGSPLSLECTVEGTSNPNLYWYRQAAGRGLQLLFYSVGIGQISSEVPQNLSASRPQDRQFILSSKKLLLSDSGFYLCAWSASGGGEQYFGPGTRLTVT.

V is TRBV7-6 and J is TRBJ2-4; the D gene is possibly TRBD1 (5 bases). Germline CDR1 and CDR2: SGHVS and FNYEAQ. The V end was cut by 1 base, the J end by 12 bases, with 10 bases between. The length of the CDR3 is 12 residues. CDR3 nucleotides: TGTGCCAGCAGCTTAGGGGGCGGTAGTCAGTACTTC. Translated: CASSLGGGSQYF.

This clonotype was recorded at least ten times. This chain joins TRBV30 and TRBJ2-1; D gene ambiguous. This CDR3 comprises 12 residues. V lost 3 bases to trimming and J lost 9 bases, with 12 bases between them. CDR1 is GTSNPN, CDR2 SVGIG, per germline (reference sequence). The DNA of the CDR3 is TGTGCCTGGAGGGAAGGGTTAGGTGAGCAGTTCTTC. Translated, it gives CAWREGLGEQFF.

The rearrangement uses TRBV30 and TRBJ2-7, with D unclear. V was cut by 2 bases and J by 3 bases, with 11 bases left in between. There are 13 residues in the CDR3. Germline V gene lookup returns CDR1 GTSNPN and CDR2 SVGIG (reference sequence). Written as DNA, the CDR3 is TGTGCCTGGAGTCCCGGCGGAATCTACGAGCAGTACTTC. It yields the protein CAWSPGGIYEQYF.

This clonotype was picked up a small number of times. The CDR3 DNA is TGTGCCAGCAGGGAGGGAGGGGGCTACTATTACACTGAAGCTTTCTTT. This codes for CASREGGGYYYTEAFF. V gene TRBV6-1 combines with J gene TRBJ1-1; 7 bases agree with TRBD1. Germline V gives CDR1 MNHNS, CDR2 SASEGT. The ends lost 6 bases at V and 3 bases at J; junction bases unmatched: 13. This CDR3 comprises 16 residues.

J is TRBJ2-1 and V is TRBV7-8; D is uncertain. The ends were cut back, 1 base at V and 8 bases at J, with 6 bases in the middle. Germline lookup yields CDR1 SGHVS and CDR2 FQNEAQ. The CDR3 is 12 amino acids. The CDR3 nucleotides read TGTGCCAGCAGCTTAGGACTGGATGAGCAGTTCTTC. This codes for CASSLGLDEQFF.

CDR3 in amino acids: CASSQDGAGQGDMEYGYTF. The CDR3 bases are TGTGCCAGCAGCCAAGATGGGGCCGGACAGGGAGATATGGAATATGGCTACACCTTC. The rearrangement uses TRBV4-2 and TRBJ1-2; the match to TRBD1 covers 8 bases. V dropped 0 bases and J dropped 5; count of bases not matched to a gene: 17. The CDR3 loop spans 19 amino acids. From germline, CDR1 is LGHNA and CDR2 YNFKEQ.

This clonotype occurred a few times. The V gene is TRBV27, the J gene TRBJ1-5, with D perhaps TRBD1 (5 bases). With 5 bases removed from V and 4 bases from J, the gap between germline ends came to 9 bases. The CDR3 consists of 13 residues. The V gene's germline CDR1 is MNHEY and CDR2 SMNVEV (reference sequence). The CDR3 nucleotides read TGTGCCAGCAGTCAAGGACAAAATCAGCCCCAGCATTTT. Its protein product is CASSQGQNQPQHF.